Described below is a single T cell receptor (beta chain) sequence and its context. These data originate in a study of blood T cell repertoires in COVID-19. On the study more broadly: Acute-phase and convalescent COVID-19 samples originated in the United States, Italy and Spain.

Original methodology: Reference gene primer amplification yielded estimated nucleated cell counts. The method was immunoSEQ multiplex PCR; TCRdb's version includes in-frame clones alone and lacks a portion of them. V, J and clone size are taken as reported in that table, and D and trimming were inferred from the DNA itself. The sample includes fewer than 45,000 clones, 70% to 90% seen only once; the top ten take 4.8%. This CDR3 region has 14 residues. Germline V CDR1 and CDR2: SGHDT, YYEEEE. Trimming at V came to 3 bases and at J to 6 bases, leaving 3 bases not matched to a gene. This chain connects TRBV5-6 to TRBJ1-6; 7 bases are shared with TRBD1. The TCR sequence derives from a man aged 45-65 years with active COVID-19. The sample comprised peripheral blood. As DNA, the CDR3 is TGTGCCAGCAGCTCCCGGGACAGTAATTCACCCCTCCACTTT. Encoded protein: CASSSRDSNSPLHF.